This T cell receptor beta chain was obtained from a study of long-term antiretroviral therapy in people with HIV (dated by TCRdb to 2022 to 2024). Looking at the study overall: Collection of the earliest samples took place about a decade ahead of the 2015 WHO recommendation for immediate ART, at a time when ART was typically delayed until CD4 counts fell. No cross-contamination during QIAcube processing turned up in test extractions that ran a monoclonal T-cell line alongside approximately 35 polyclonal samples. A retrospective serial study tested whether ART initiation and durable HIV suppression were associated with changes in peripheral blood TRB repertoire composition and diversity. Of the roughly 30 participants with HIV, ten to eleven were female. The cohort contributed fewer than 200 cryopreserved PBMC samples from a few dozen adults with confirmed HIV infection, collected serially over a mean of about 6 years (range 1-12). Beyond this particular receptor, the publication reports: No data were available on ART adherence, viral resistance or therapy changes, limiting inferences about post-ART repertoire changes. Samples dated from 2004 to 2017, and the ART regimens used may be less effective than current ones. Because pre-ART samples had limited cell numbers, profiling was done on unsorted PBMC rather than on sorted CD4+ and CD8+ T cells. Starting ART was linked to a significant rise in TRB diversity, yet even after long-term ART the diversity remained significantly lower than in transplant donor controls. CDR3 length ranges in HIV repertoires were narrower than in controls, and network structure suggested an antigen-experienced repertoire with only a slight naive shift after ART. Expanded TRB clones identified before ART initiation dominated the repertoire at all time points, although this dominance fluctuated and declined in many PLHIV after ART. Limited PBMC availability meant only the TCR beta chain was sequenced, without alpha chain pairing.

The immunoSEQ hsTCRB v3.0 assay was used at survey level resolution to sequence the TRB variable region. TRB sequencing targeted a depth of about 40,000-55,000 T-cell genomes per sample. An Illumina MiSeq with a v3 150-cycle kit was used to sequence the pooled TRB libraries. In the authors' own workflow: Repertoire analysis was run in R within a reproducible Nextflow workflow that covered QC, data transformation and analysis. LymphoSeq2, an R package for exploring AIRR-Seq data, was used to implement the custom analyses. Several samples that yielded fewer than 5000 total TRB sequences were excluded, so that fewer than 200 HIV repertoires were analyzed. Among the roughly 190 retained HIV repertoires, about 57 were collected before ART initiation and approximately 130 after ART initiation. Repertoires were downsampled to 5000 TRB nucleotide sequences, with summary statistics averaged over 100 downsampling iterations. TRB sequences were retained for analysis only if CDR3 regions of at least seven amino acids were present. Two measures captured diversity: a Shannon entropy-derived clonality score and the Gini coefficient. In the repertoire networks, any two of the top 5000 CDR3 amino acid sequences were linked whenever the two sequences differed by an edit distance of one. For TRB CDR3 amino acid sequences, antigen specificity groups and MHC restriction were predicted with GLIPH2. CDR3 amino acid sequences were matched against VDJdb and McPAS-TCR to flag known CMV, EBV, HIV or tissue antigen associations. Pre-ART, post-ART and control groups were compared with Wilcoxon signed-rank tests and Holm-Bonferroni correction. TCRdb obtained this table from immuneACCESS and retained in-frame rearrangements with V and J assigned. These tables miss some clones; where compared with another copy, unresolved V genes account for less than half of the shortfall, and the remainder is unexplained. V, J and clone size are taken as reported in that table, and D and trimming were inferred from the DNA itself. This sample comprises approximately 21,000 clones, about nine tenths of them detected only once. Roughly 9.2% of the sample is held by the ten biggest clonotypes.

CDR1 and CDR2 are read off the germline V gene as SNHLY and FYNNEI. Including cysteine and phenylalanine, the CDR3 has 14 amino acids. Just the 42-base CDR3 DNA is kept, in frame starting at base 1. The trim is 6 bases for V and 1 base for J, with a gap of 10 bases between the germline ends. Of note for this clone: The specificity of this receptor is unknown. Nothing much larger sits one base from this clone, and base qualities are not available.

Participants were included only if at least one PBMC sample before ART initiation and at least two post-ART samples were available. All participants with HIV were treated in the United States of America. Before DNA extraction, cryopreserved samples containing 1-10 million PBMC were thawed and washed. At the time of the earliest PBMC sample for each participant with HIV, ages ranged from roughly 23 to 55 years. Each participant contributed PBMC samples from 1-4 timepoints before ART initiation and 2-8 timepoints after ART initiation, with a median of 7 samples. Serial HIV viral load, CD4+ T-cell count, ART history and demographic data were obtained for every participant. Genomic DNA was extracted from unsorted PBMC with a Qiagen kit on a QIAcube, with processing performed in batches of 12 samples.

The material was unsorted PBMCs, obtained about 4.5 years before starting antiretroviral therapy. The sequence came from a woman younger than 45 with HIV. The chain is encoded by TRBV2 joined to TRBJ1-5; no D segment can be confidently identified. CDR3 sequence: CASSLQPSNQPQHF. The DNA sequence is given as TGTGCCAGCAGCCTACAACCAAGCAATCAGCCCCAGCATTTT.